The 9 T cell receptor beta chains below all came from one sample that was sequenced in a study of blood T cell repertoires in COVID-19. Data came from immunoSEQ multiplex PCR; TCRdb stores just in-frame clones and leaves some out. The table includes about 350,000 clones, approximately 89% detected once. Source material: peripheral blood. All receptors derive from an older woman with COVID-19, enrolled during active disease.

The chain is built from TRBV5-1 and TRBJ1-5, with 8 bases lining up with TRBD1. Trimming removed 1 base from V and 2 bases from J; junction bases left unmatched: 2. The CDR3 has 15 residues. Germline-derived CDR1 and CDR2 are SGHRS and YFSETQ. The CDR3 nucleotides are TGCGCCAGCAGCTTGACAGGGGGAGGCAATCAGCCCCAGCATTTT. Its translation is CASSLTGGGNQPQHF.

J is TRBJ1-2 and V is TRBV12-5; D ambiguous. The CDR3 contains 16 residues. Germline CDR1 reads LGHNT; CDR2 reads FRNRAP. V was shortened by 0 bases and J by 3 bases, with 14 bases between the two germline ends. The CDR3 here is CASGLVIIGSDYGYTF. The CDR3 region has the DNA TGTGCTAGTGGTTTGGTAATCATTGGGAGCGACTATGGCTACACCTTC.

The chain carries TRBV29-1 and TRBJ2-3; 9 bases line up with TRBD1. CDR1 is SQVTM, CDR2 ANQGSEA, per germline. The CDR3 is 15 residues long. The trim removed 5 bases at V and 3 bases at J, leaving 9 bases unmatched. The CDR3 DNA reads TGCAGCGTTCCCCCCCCGGGACAGGGAACAGATACGCAGTATTTT. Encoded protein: CSVPPPGQGTDTQYF.

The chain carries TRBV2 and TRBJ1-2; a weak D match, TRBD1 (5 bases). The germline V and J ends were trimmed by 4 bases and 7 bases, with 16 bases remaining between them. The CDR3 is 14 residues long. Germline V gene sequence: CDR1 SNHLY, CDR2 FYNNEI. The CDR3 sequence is CASSVVREVGGYTF. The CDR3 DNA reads TGTGCCAGCAGTGTCGTCAGGGAGGTCGGTGGCTACACCTTC.

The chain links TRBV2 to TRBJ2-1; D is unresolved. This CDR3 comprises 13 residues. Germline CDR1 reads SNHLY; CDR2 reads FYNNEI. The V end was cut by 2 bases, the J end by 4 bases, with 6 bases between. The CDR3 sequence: CASSESRYNEQFF. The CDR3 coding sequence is TGTGCCAGCAGTGAAAGTCGGTACAATGAGCAGTTCTTC.

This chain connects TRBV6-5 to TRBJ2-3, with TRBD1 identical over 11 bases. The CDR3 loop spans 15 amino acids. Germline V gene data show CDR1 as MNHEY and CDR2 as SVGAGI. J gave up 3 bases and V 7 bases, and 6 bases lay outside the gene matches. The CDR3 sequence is CASTRTGGGTDTQYF. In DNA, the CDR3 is TGTGCCAGCACCAGGACAGGGGGCGGAACAGATACGCAGTATTTT.

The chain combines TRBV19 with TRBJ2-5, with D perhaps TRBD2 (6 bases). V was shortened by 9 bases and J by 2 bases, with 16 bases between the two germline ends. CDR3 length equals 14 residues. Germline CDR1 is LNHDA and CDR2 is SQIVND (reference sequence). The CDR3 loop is CASSGLYNQETQYF. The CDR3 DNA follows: TGTGCCAGCTCGGGACTGTATAATCAAGAGACCCAGTACTTC.

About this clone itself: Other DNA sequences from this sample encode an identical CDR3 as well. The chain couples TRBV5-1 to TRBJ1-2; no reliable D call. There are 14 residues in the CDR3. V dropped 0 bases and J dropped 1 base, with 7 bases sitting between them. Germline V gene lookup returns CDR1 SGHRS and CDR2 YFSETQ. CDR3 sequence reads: CASSLGGSNYGYTF. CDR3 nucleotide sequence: TGCGCCAGCAGCTTGGGAGGCAGTAACTATGGCTACACCTTC.

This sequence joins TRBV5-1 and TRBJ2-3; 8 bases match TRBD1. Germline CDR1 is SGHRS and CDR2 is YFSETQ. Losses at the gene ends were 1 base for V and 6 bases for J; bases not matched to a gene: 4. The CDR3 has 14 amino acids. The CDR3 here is CASSLTGGEDTQYF. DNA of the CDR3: TGCGCCAGCAGCTTGACAGGGGGAGAGGATACGCAGTATTTT.